This is a list of T cell receptor beta chains from one sample in a study of CD8+ T cells in alopecia areata. Here immunoSEQ multiplex PCR was the method, and the copy in TCRdb shows in-frame clones only, minus some. Counted here are 50,000 to 70,000 clones, around 44% occurring once; the ten biggest clones make up roughly 47%. The sample was NKG2D-low CD8+ T cells sorted from blood. These receptors all stem from a human donor with alopecia areata. The CDR3 runs from the conserved cysteine through the conserved F or W.

J	V	CDR3
TRBJ1-1	TRBV25-1	CASSESMRVEAFF
TRBJ2-7	TRBV4-2	CASSQAATSFDEQYF
TRBJ2-2	TRBV25-1	CASLRYSGELFF
TRBJ2-1	TRBV7-9	CASSPPWEEQFF